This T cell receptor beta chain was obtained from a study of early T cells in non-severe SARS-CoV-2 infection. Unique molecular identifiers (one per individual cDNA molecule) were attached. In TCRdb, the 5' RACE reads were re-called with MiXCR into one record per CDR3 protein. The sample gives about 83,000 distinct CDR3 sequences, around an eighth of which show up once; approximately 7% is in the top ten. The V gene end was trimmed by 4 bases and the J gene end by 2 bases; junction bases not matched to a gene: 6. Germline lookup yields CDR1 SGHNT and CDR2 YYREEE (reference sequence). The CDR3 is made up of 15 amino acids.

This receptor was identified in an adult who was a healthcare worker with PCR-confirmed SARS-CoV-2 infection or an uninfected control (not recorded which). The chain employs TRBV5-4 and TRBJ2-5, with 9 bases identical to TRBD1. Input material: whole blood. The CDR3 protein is CASSVTGGGQETQYF. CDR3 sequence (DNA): TGTGCCAGCAGCGTCACAGGGGGCGGGCAAGAGACCCAGTACTTC.